This TCR beta chain emerged from a study of cytomegalovirus exposure and HLA in healthy donors (dated by TCRdb to the late 2010s). With regard to the full study: An earlier analysis of several hundred of the donors reported 250 to 350 Gb of sequence data and roughly 110 million unique TCR beta sequences from about 179 million T cells. Rather than drawing on any new phenotypic data, the later analysis identified candidate immune exposures from TCR beta sequences and the way those sequences occurred across donors. The genetic ancestry cluster associated with self-reported Caucasian donors included over 65% of the approximately 430 genotyped donors. Class I and class II HLA loci were covered by the typing at four-digit resolution. Donor age, sex, ethnicity and CMV serostatus were collected together with the repertoire data. Across around 400 genotyped donors of the cohort, an average of roughly 250,000 unique TCR beta nucleotide sequences per donor were sequenced, and about a sixth of those sequences were non-productive. An early release that covered around 590 HLA-typed donors contained approximately 300 gigabases of sequencing data and 75 million to 100 million unique TCR sequences. Every repertoire in the discovery cohort had been generated on one and the same sequencing platform. In a later genetic analysis, genome-wide SNP genotypes for about 60% of the 666 donors were used, and that subset was treated as a discovery cohort. To decide whether each TCR beta V gene segment behaved as functional or pseudogenic, an earlier analysis of some 600 of the donors relied on high-throughput TCR beta sequencing. The T cell repertoires of 666 subjects were profiled by immunosequencing and related to cytomegalovirus serostatus. To predict cytomegalovirus infection status, the study combined high-throughput TCR immunosequencing, statistical association of individual TCRs with disease status, and machine learning. Typing coverage varied by locus: about 620-630 donors for A, B, C, DRB1 and DQB1; approximately 560 for DQA1; nearly 610 for DPA1; 400 to 480 for DPB1. A later analysis re-analyzed previously published TCR beta repertoires from roughly 600 donors and added high-resolution HLA genotyping to study TCR occurrence patterns. Besides the first cohort of roughly 640 subjects, a separate validation cohort made up of roughly 120 different subjects was used. Roughly 5 DR-DQ haplotypes were handled as single units for association and clustering, since linkage in the cohort was strong. The study was designed to test whether signatures of past pathogen exposure could be identified by cataloging public T cell receptors.

The V and J ends are trimmed by 8 bases and 0 bases, leaving 13 bases between them. Taken from cysteine to phenylalanine, the CDR3 has 14 residues. CDR3 DNA only is kept here, 42 bases in frame from base 1. CDR1 and CDR2 (SNHLY, FYNNEI) derive from the germline V gene. In regard to this clone: Its antigen is currently not known. Per-base quality was not reported, and no clone a single base away is much larger than it.

Points the paper makes about the study in general: The earlier analysis of approximately 560 of the donors excluded 15 to 20 rarely observed V segments, including chromosome 9 orphons, because counts were too low. A later analysis found that TCR association rates varied across HLA loci, with DRB1 alleles showing the most associated TCRs and HLA-C alleles the fewest. Cytomegalovirus status was reported to be diagnosed by the classifier with high specificity and sensitivity in both the original and validation cohorts. The authors suggested that the approach could potentially be extended to other disease states and immunological phenotypes. Across donors, most TCR sequences were observed very rarely, whereas some public TCRs were present in many individuals. A further reported finding was that TCR beta sequences accurately predicted the HLA-A and HLA-B alleles for most subjects in the first cohort. An association between a missense DCLRE1C variant and V-gene and J-gene trimming of TCR beta chains was found in a later genetic analysis and replicated in an independent cohort. Because the 87-base-pair reads could not distinguish some IMGT-functional V segments, including TRBV6-2 and TRBV6-3, those segments were excluded. In vitro tests confirmed that three of the cytomegalovirus-associated TCR beta chains recognize cytomegalovirus antigens. HLA typing was unavailable for some donors at each locus, so association tests used only the typed subset. When HLA alleles, especially DR and DQ, strongly co-occurred, TCR associations were difficult to assign to individual alleles. Only TCR beta chains were sequenced in this cohort, and the absence of alpha or paired-chain data limited detectable features. For the cohort, immune exposure information was limited to CMV serostatus. In the study, 150 to 200 TCR beta chains were listed as associated with cytomegalovirus. Several of the top co-occurrence clusters appeared to be linked to parvovirus B19, influenza, CMV and Epstein-Barr virus, according to a later analysis. The presence/absence analyses assumed that sequencing depth was roughly uniform across donors, and that assumption may not be true. Correlated functional status among segregating V segments might be attributable to linkage disequilibrium, but an unknown experimental factor could not be ruled out. A later analysis associated 15,000 to 20,000 TCR beta sequences with specific HLA alleles at a false discovery rate of 0.05. Broadly in line with IMGT annotations, most TCR beta V segments showed up in productive rearrangements about 87% or about 30% of the time in an earlier analysis of approximately 600 of the donors. In a later analysis, HLA-associated TCR beta chains were found to be more clonally expanded and to have lower generation probabilities than equally common non-associated chains. According to a later genetic analysis, donors in an Asian-associated ancestry cluster had fewer N-insertions in productive TCRs than the approximately 630-donor mean. A group of highly shared sequence variants was considered likely to be a technical artifact of the sequencing pipeline. Most CMV-associated TCR beta chains appeared to be HLA-restricted in a later analysis, and the HLA associations seemed to be driven largely by CMV exposure.

In total, approximately 700 healthy bone marrow donors made up the cohort. At the time of sampling, every cohort member was nominally healthy, though immune exposures that went unrecorded were likely present. The donor was CMV seronegative and belonged to the group of over 300 seronegative cohort members. A peripheral blood sample was collected from each donor, and TCR beta sequencing was performed on peripheral blood mononuclear cells. Genomic DNA extraction from the blood cell samples was performed with the Qiagen DNeasy Blood Extraction Kit. Libraries came from the immunoSEQ multiplex PCR assay. For the multiplex PCR, a mixture combining 60 forward primers for TCR Vbeta segments and 13 reverse primers for TCR Jbeta segments was used. A multiplex PCR assay on genomic DNA amplified the CDR3 region of rearranged TCR beta genes. On the Illumina HiSeq System, the amplified TCR beta libraries were sequenced as 87-base-pair reads. The authors' pipeline ran thus. A later analysis counted about 82 million unique TCR beta chains across the 550 to 700 repertoires, and some 11 million of these chains were shared by at least two donors. A nearest-neighbor algorithm error-corrected the raw reads and collapsed the reads into unique sequences, merging closely related sequences to remove PCR and sequencing errors. CDR3 sequences were aligned to IMGT reference sequences to assign V, D and J gene segments. For a sequence to be retained, a match of at least six nucleotides was required to both a V gene segment and a J gene segment. A rearrangement was called productive if the CDR3 had no stop codons and remained in frame with V and J, and every other rearrangement was called non-productive. Following IMGT convention, CDR3 was defined as the stretch from the second conserved V-encoded cysteine up to the conserved J-encoded phenylalanine. The earlier analysis of 587 of the donors excluded any sequence lacking an unambiguous match to a single V gene segment. In an earlier analysis of approximately 590 of the donors, V segments were called functional above 56.7% productive rearrangements and were called segregating when the between-donor standard deviation exceeded 5%. A statistical classification framework was developed to diagnose cytomegalovirus status using the catalog of TCR beta chain sequences. In a later analysis, TCR nucleotide sequences were compared against IMGT/GENE-DB human TR gene sequences so that V and J genes could be assigned. A later analysis assigned CDR3 sequences and most-parsimonious VDJ recombination scenarios with the TCRdist pipeline. In a later analysis, each TCR beta chain was defined by its CDR3 amino acid sequence together with its V-gene family, and reads lacking a unique V-gene family were excluded. A later analysis removed several hundred highly shared, low-generation-probability nucleotide sequences to deal with suspected cross-contamination and a sequencing artifact. A later analysis calculated a clonal expansion index for each public chain from normalized within-repertoire ranks of inferred template counts. In a later analysis, generation probabilities were computed with a VDJ recombination model fitted to out-of-frame rearrangements, and the resulting probabilities were checked against IGoR. In a later analysis, hypergeometric tests were used to score TCR-TCR, TCR-HLA and TCR-CMV co-occurrence, with a repertoire-size bias correction applied to TCR pairs. In a later analysis, false discovery rates were estimated by permuting HLA or CMV assignments 20 times. In a later analysis, co-occurring TCRs were grouped with DBSCAN, and TCRdist sequence similarity was added when clustering was performed within HLA-allele-positive subsets. Co-occurrence clustering excluded repertoires with fewer than 30,000 or more than 120,000 public chains, plus five with anomalous nucleotide sharing. Here the immuneACCESS table is served through TCRdb, limited to in-frame sequences with V and J called. Missing clones are a known gap in these copies; in checked studies unresolved V genes cover under half, and the rest lacks a known reason. Clone size and the V and J calls come from that table; the DNA yielded D and trimming. Across this sample there are under 200,000 clones, with roughly 80% seen only once. The top ten constitute under 2% of the sample.

This clonotype was obtained from a man aged 18-30 years in good health and CMV-seronegative. Sequencing was done on a sample of PBMCs. The chain is made from TRBV2 and TRBJ1-2, with TRBD1 perhaps the D gene, on 5 matching bases. The CDR3 reads as follows: CASPKQVTNYGYTF. The bases read TGTGCCAGCCCTAAACAGGTTACTAACTATGGCTACACCTTC.